The 16 T cell receptor beta chains below were found in one sample sequenced in a study of cytomegalovirus exposure and HLA in healthy donors (dated by TCRdb to 2017 to 2019). The receptor library was made with the immunoSEQ multiplex PCR assay. A mixture of 60 forward primers for TCR Vbeta segments and 13 reverse primers for TCR Jbeta segments was used in the multiplex PCR. TCRdb took this table from immuneACCESS and kept in-frame rearrangements with V and J called. Such tables lack part of the clones; where checked against another copy, unresolved V genes explain under half of the gap, and the rest is unexplained. The sample table contains under 70,000 clones; only one count was recorded for approximately 71% of them. Under 2.5% of the sample comes from the top ten. The specimen sequenced was PBMCs. These receptors all come from a woman aged 25 to 39 in good health and CMV-seronegative.

The V and J genes are TRBV6-5 and TRBJ2-7; perhaps TRBD2 as D (6 bases). The CDR3 has 13 residues. V lost 6 bases and J lost 7, with 16 bases in between. Germline values: CDR1 MNHEY, CDR2 SVGAGI. For the CDR3, the DNA is TGTGCCAGCAGACGGGACTCAGCTCGGGAGCAGTACTTC. Translated: CASRRDSAREQYF.

The chain links TRBV4-2 to TRBJ2-7; 9 positions match TRBD1. Germline assignment: CDR1 LGHNA and CDR2 YNFKEQ. V was pared by 2 bases and J by 5 bases, with 7 bases of the junction left unmatched. The CDR3 contains 15 residues. The CDR3 is CASSQPQGALNEQYF. The CDR3 coding sequence is TGTGCCAGCAGCCAACCACAGGGGGCATTAAACGAGCAGTACTTC.

This clone was detected a few times. The chain employs TRBV6-1 and TRBJ2-7; no firm D call. This CDR3 region has 13 residues. The germline V and J ends were trimmed by 4 bases and 2 bases, with 9 bases remaining between them. Germline values: CDR1 MNHNS, CDR2 SASEGT. The CDR3 nucleotides are TGTGCCAGCAGTGTGGCCAGGACCTACGAGCAGTACTTC. Residues: CASSVARTYEQYF.

The rearrangement links TRBV28 to TRBJ1-4; D may be TRBD1 (6 bases). Germline assignment: CDR1 MDHEN and CDR2 SYDVKM. This CDR3 contains 12 residues. Trimming stripped 5 bases from V and 11 bases from J, with 12 bases between. For the CDR3, the DNA is TGTGCCAGCAGTCCTCCTAGGGGGAAACTGTTTTTT. It translates to CASSPPRGKLFF.

V gene TRBV7-3 combines with J gene TRBJ1-6, with 7 bases that match TRBD1. The germline V gene encodes CDR1 SGHTA and CDR2 FQGTGA. The CDR3 loop spans 14 amino acids. Trimming at V came to 5 bases and at J to 4 bases, leaving 2 bases not matched to a gene. CDR3 coding DNA: TGTGCCAGCAGCACGGGACAGTATAATTCACCCCTCCACTTT. It translates to CASSTGQYNSPLHF.

This rearrangement joins TRBV2 to TRBJ2-1; 11 bases align to TRBD2. The CDR3 sequence is 18 residues long. The J segment lost 9 bases and the V segment lost 0 bases, leaving 13 bases of the junction unmatched. Germline V CDR1 and CDR2: SNHLY, FYNNEI. The CDR3: CASSEAPLRLAGRSEQFF. DNA for the CDR3: TGTGCCAGCAGTGAAGCTCCCCTCCGACTAGCGGGGCGAAGTGAGCAGTTCTTC.

The chain links TRBV5-4 to TRBJ2-7; D is perhaps TRBD1 (7 bases). V lost 3 bases and J lost 2, with 15 bases in between. Germline assignment: CDR1 SGHNT and CDR2 YYREEE (reference sequence). The CDR3 loop spans 15 amino acids. CDR3 amino acids: CASSSGDSITYEQYF. CDR3 DNA: TGTGCCAGCAGCTCGGGGGACAGCATAACCTACGAGCAGTACTTC. Together with reference TRBV5-4 and TRBJ2-7, the CDR3 gives the full variable domain: ETGVTQSPTHLIKTRGQQVTLRCSSQSGHNTVSWYQQALGQGPQFIFQYYREEENGRGNFPPRFSGLQFPNYSSELNVNALELDDSALYLCASSSGDSITYEQYFGPGTRLTVT.

This sequence joins TRBV29-1 and TRBJ2-1; 8 nucleotides align to TRBD1. Losses at the gene ends were 7 bases for V and 3 bases for J; bases not matched to a gene: 5. The CDR3 covers 13 residues. Germline CDR1 and CDR2: SQVTM and ANQGSEA. The chain's CDR3 is CSGGQGFYNEQFF. The CDR3 DNA reads as TGCAGCGGTGGACAGGGTTTCTACAATGAGCAGTTCTTC.

V is TRBV2 and J is TRBJ1-1, with no clear D. The length of the CDR3 is 17 residues. V gave up 5 bases and J gave up 3 bases, with 22 bases separating them. The V gene's germline CDR1 is SNHLY and CDR2 FYNNEI. This CDR3 reads CASSKLNQIAGDTEAFF. CDR3 DNA sequence: TGTGCCAGCAGTAAACTCAACCAAATCGCCGGGGACACTGAAGCTTTCTTT.

V and J are TRBV7-8 and TRBJ2-3, with 14 bases that match TRBD2. Germline V lookup: CDR1 SGHVS, CDR2 FQNEAQ. Trimming took 5 bases from V and 3 from J; bases not matched to a gene: 4. This CDR3 region has 16 residues. In DNA form, the CDR3 reads TGTGCCAGCAGCCCCGGGACTAGCGGGGGAACAGATACGCAGTATTTT. Protein product: CASSPGTSGGTDTQYF.

The V and J genes are TRBV7-9 and TRBJ2-7, with 7 bases lining up with TRBD1. Germline V gene lookup returns CDR1 SEHNR and CDR2 FQNEAQ (reference sequence). CDR3 length: 16 amino acids. Losses at the gene ends were 5 bases for V and 0 bases for J; bases not matched to a gene: 10. CDR3 region: CASSPPSTGFSYEQYF. CDR3 DNA sequence: TGTGCCAGCAGCCCCCCGTCGACAGGGTTCTCCTACGAGCAGTACTTC. Together with reference TRBV7-9 and TRBJ2-7, the CDR3 gives the full variable domain: DTGVSQNPRHKITKRGQNVTFRCDPISEHNRLYWYRQTLGQGPEFLTYFQNEAQLEKSRLLSDRFSAERPKGSFSTLEIQRTEQGDSAMYLCASSPPSTGFSYEQYFGPGTRLTVT.

The chain employs TRBV11-2 and TRBJ1-2; TRBD1 aligns across 7 bases. Germline trimming cut 3 bases from V and 2 bases from J; bases unmatched to any gene: 3. Germline CDR1 reads SGHAT; CDR2 reads FQNNGV. CDR3 size: 14 residues. The CDR3 sequence: CASSFGTENYGYTF. The CDR3 nucleotides read TGTGCCAGCAGCTTTGGGACAGAGAACTATGGCTACACCTTC.

The chain employs TRBV19 and TRBJ2-1; TRBD2 is a possible D gene (7 bases). Germline V CDR1 and CDR2: LNHDA, SQIVND (reference sequence). The ends were cut back, 3 bases at V and 7 bases at J, with 19 bases in the middle. The CDR3 loop spans 16 amino acids. The CDR3 is CASSMGWGAGRNEQFF. As DNA, the CDR3 is TGTGCCAGTAGTATGGGGTGGGGGGCCGGGAGGAATGAGCAGTTCTTC.

The chain employs TRBV5-4 and TRBJ2-5, with 13 bases identical to TRBD2. The CDR3 totals 16 residues. The germline gives CDR1 SGHNT, CDR2 YYREEE (reference sequence). V trimming: 3 bases; J trimming: 5 bases; junction bases outside the gene matches: 7. The CDR3 reads CASSWGLAGIFETQYF. The CDR3 nucleotides are TGTGCCAGCAGCTGGGGACTAGCGGGGATCTTTGAGACCCAGTACTTC.

The chain links TRBV30 to TRBJ1-6; D unresolved. V lost 3 bases, J lost 1 base, and 10 bases lay in between. Germline V gives CDR1 GTSNPN, CDR2 SVGIG (reference sequence). This CDR3 is 15 amino acids long. The CDR3 protein is CAWSTGRSYNSPLHF. CDR3 nucleotide sequence: TGTGCCTGGAGCACGGGGAGGTCCTATAATTCACCCCTCCACTTT.

This clone was found a few times. V gene TRBV6-5 combines with J gene TRBJ2-7, with D tentatively TRBD1 (6 bases). CDR1 is MNHEY and CDR2 is SVGAGI in the germline V gene. Trimming stripped 4 bases from V and 2 bases from J, with 12 bases between. This CDR3 spans 14 amino acids. The CDR3 region has the DNA TGTGCCAGCAGTTTACAGGGAAGCACCTACGAGCAGTACTTC. This sequence encodes CASSLQGSTYEQYF.